This record covers a single T cell receptor (beta chain). Losses at the gene ends were 3 bases for V and 2 bases for J; bases not matched to a gene: 4. Germline CDR1 is DFQATT and CDR2 is SNEGSKA (reference sequence). This CDR3 spans 14 amino acids. The data originate from a study of patients and donors after allogeneic stem cell transplantation. TCRdb re-called the RT-PCR reads through MiXCR, storing one row per CDR3 protein. The data contain around 200,000 distinct CDR3 sequences, around 41% of them singletons. This clonotype originated in a human donor who was either an allogeneic HSCT recipient or a stem cell or donor lymphocyte infusion donor (not recorded which). It is not recorded whose cells these are; they may come from a transplant donor. Specimen: blood, either unsorted or a sorted T cell fraction (not recorded which). The rearrangement uses TRBV20-1 and TRBJ2-1; TRBD2 aligns across 7 bases. This CDR3 reads CSASGLGPYNEQFF. CDR3 sequence (DNA): TGCAGTGCTAGCGGACTAGGCCCCTACAATGAGCAGTTCTTC.